Following are 21 T cell receptor beta chains from one sample sequenced in a study of T cells in Graves' hyperthyroidism and ophthalmopathy (dated 2019 in TCRdb). Library preparation was by multiplex PCR. The sample was run on an Illumina HiSeq 2000. The TCR beta CDR3 regions were amplified from the RNA transcripts. The TCR CDR3 was subjected to a first round of RT-PCR using the HTBI primer set and the Qiagen OneStep RT-PCR kit. Clones were called with MiXCR by TCRdb after fastp trimmed the public reads at Q25, and only in-frame beta chains were retained. Rows with a matching CDR3 protein are joined into one entry that keeps the most common DNA and genes. The sample yields 340,000 or so distinct CDR3 sequences; about 18% were counted once. 45% to 50% of the sample lies in the top ten. Sequenced sample: blood. These receptors came from a woman in her fifties or sixties with Graves' hyperthyroidism.

This clonotype was counted at least ten times. The rearrangement uses TRBV6-1 and TRBJ2-5; 9 nucleotides agree with TRBD1. Trimming at V came to 6 bases and at J to 0 bases, leaving 2 bases not matched to a gene. CDR1 and CDR2 (germline): MNHNS, SASEGT. The length of the CDR3 is 14 residues. The CDR3 nucleotides read TGTGCCAGCAGCGGACAGGGGTACCAAGAGACCCAGTACTTC. Amino acids: CASSGQGYQETQYF.

This clonotype was detected ten times or more. This chain connects TRBV6-1 to TRBJ2-3; tentatively, D is TRBD2 (7 bases). V gave up 6 bases and J gave up 2 bases, with 15 bases separating them. CDR3 size: 15 residues. CDR1 MNHNS and CDR2 SASEGT come from the germline V gene. As DNA, the CDR3 is TGTGCCAGCAGCTTATGGGCGGGGGCCACAGATACGCAGTATTTT. Translating it yields CASSLWAGATDTQYF.

This clonotype has at least ten counts. CDR3 sequence: CSAGGRDTQYF. The CDR3 nucleotides are TGCAGTGCGGGGGGGCGGGATACGCAGTATTTT. V and J are TRBV20-1 and TRBJ2-3, with D possibly being TRBD2 (7 bases). CDR3 length: 11 residues. V was clipped by 6 bases and J by 6 bases, with 10 bases between them. CDR1 and CDR2 from the germline V gene are DFQATT and SNEGSKA (reference sequence).

The chain joins TRBV5-1 to TRBJ2-7; D uncertain. V was trimmed by 1 base and J by 0 bases, leaving 14 bases between them. The CDR3 loop spans 16 amino acids. Germline-derived CDR1 and CDR2 are SGHRS and YFSETQ. This CDR3 reads CASSLRSTKSSYEQYV. For the CDR3, the DNA is TGCGCCAGCAGCTTGCGTTCGACGAAGAGCTCCTACGAGCAGTACGTC.

This clonotype appeared many times. The chain employs TRBV3-1 and TRBJ2-3; D is uncertain. V was pared by 2 bases and J by 0 bases, with 6 bases between. The CDR3 covers 14 residues. The V gene's germline CDR1 is LGHDT and CDR2 YNNKEL (reference sequence). The CDR3, as DNA: TGTGCCAGCAGCCAACTGCGGAGCACAGATACGCAGTATTTT. Protein product: CASSQLRSTDTQYF.

V usage is TRBV4-2 and J usage is TRBJ2-5, with TRBD2 identical over 12 bases. Trimming took 1 base from V and 6 from J; bases not matched to a gene: 6. CDR1 LGHNA and CDR2 YNFKEQ come from the germline V gene. CDR3 length: 16 amino acids. The CDR3: CASSQGLAGVTKTQYF. In nucleotides, the CDR3 is TGTGCCAGCAGCCAAGGACTAGCGGGAGTAACAAAGACCCAGTACTTC.

This clonotype was observed many times. The chain has TRBV18 and TRBJ2-1, with no clear D. With 2 bases removed from V and 0 bases from J, the gap between germline ends came to 8 bases. The CDR3 has 15 amino acids. Germline CDR1 KGHSH, CDR2 LQKENI. CDR3 in amino acids: CASSPGQISYNEQFF. The CDR3 region has the DNA TGTGCCAGCTCACCAGGCCAGATCTCCTACAATGAGCAGTTCTTC.

This clonotype has only a few counts. The rearrangement links TRBV7-9 to TRBJ1-6; D unclear. The germline CDR1 and CDR2 sequences are SEHNR and FQNEAQ (reference sequence). The CDR3 contains 12 residues. V lost 5 bases to trimming and J lost 7 bases, with 6 bases between them. The CDR3 DNA follows: TGTGCCAGCAGCCCGCCAAATTCACCCCTCCACTTT. It codes for CASSPPNSPLHF.

This clonotype was detected a few times. J is TRBJ2-3 and V is TRBV18; weak D call: TRBD2 (6 bases). Germline lookup yields CDR1 KGHSH and CDR2 LQKENI. The CDR3 consists of 15 residues. Trimming left V 0 bases short and J 2 bases short, with 9 bases between. CDR3 in amino acids: CASSPPSSVTDTQYF. The CDR3 DNA reads TGTGCCAGCTCACCACCGTCTAGCGTCACAGATACGCAGTATTTT. Full variable domain (rest looked up from reference TRBV18 and TRBJ2-3): NAGVMQNPRHLVRRRGQEARLRCSPMKGHSHVYWYRQLPEEGLKFMVYLQKENIIDESGMPKERFSAEFPKEGPSILRIQQVVRGDSAAYFCASSPPSSVTDTQYFGPGTRLTVL.

At least ten counts were recorded for this clonotype. The V call is TRBV11-3, the J call TRBJ2-1; TRBD2 agrees at 12 bases. Germline CDR1 and CDR2: SGHNT and YENEEA. V was pared by 1 base and J by 6 bases, with 1 base of the junction left unmatched. This CDR3 has 15 amino acids. DNA for the CDR3: TGTGCCAGCAGCTTAGGACTAGCGGGAGTCAATGAGCAGTTCTTC. It yields the protein CASSLGLAGVNEQFF.

About this clonotype: This CDR3 fails to terminate in the conserved phenylalanine or tryptophan, so it likely reflects a read error. V and J are TRBV2 and TRBJ1-5; D is undetermined. Between the trimmed V and J ends, which lost 2 bases and 2 bases, there was a span of 10 bases. The CDR3 is 15 residues long. Germline V CDR1 and CDR2: SNHLY, FYNNEI. The DNA of the CDR3 is TGTGCCAGCAGTGAAAGCCTGGGCGGCAATCAGCCCCAGCATTTA. Translation: CASSESLGGNQPQHL.

This clonotype was picked up a small number of times. This chain uses TRBV3-1 with TRBJ2-2; D is ambiguous. The germline gives CDR1 LGHDT, CDR2 YNNKEL (reference sequence). The germline V and J ends were trimmed by 2 bases and 5 bases, with 9 bases remaining between them. The CDR3 length is 14 residues. The CDR3 loop is CASSQRSPTGELFF. The CDR3 DNA is TGTGCCAGCAGCCAACGGTCCCCTACCGGGGAGCTGTTTTTT.

This clonotype was recorded many times. The V gene is TRBV3-1, the J gene TRBJ2-2, with D unclear. V was trimmed by 1 base and J by 0 bases, leaving 3 bases between them. This CDR3 comprises 14 residues. Germline V gene data show CDR1 as LGHDT and CDR2 as YNNKEL (reference sequence). CDR3 residues: CASSQASNTGELFF. The CDR3 DNA sequence: TGTGCCAGCAGCCAAGCCTCGAACACCGGGGAGCTGTTTTTT.

The chain uses TRBV20-1 and TRBJ1-5; 7 positions match TRBD1. There are 14 residues in the CDR3. Germline values: CDR1 DFQATT, CDR2 SNEGSKA (reference sequence). V trimming: 6 bases; J trimming: 1 base; junction bases outside the gene matches: 6. The CDR3 protein is CSASTGRSNQPQHF. The CDR3 region has the DNA TGCAGTGCGTCGACAGGGCGGAGCAATCAGCCCCAGCATTTT.

A few counts support this clonotype. The chain has TRBV5-1 and TRBJ2-2, with D perhaps TRBD1 (6 bases). The CDR3 totals 15 residues. V lost 6 bases, J lost 6 bases, and 18 bases lay in between. Germline V gene sequence: CDR1 SGHRS, CDR2 YFSETQ. CDR3 in amino acids: CASNGGSEFSGELFF. The DNA for the CDR3 is TGCGCCAGCAATGGGGGCTCGGAGTTCTCCGGGGAGCTGTTTTTT.

The genes are TRBV20-1 and TRBJ2-7; D remains ambiguous. Germline V gene sequence: CDR1 DFQATT, CDR2 SNEGSKA (reference sequence). The CDR3 contains 14 residues. V was shortened by 0 bases and J by 4 bases, with 13 bases between the two germline ends. Here the CDR3 reads CSARDGKGNYEQYF. The CDR3 bases are TGCAGTGCTAGAGATGGAAAGGGAAATTACGAGCAGTACTTC.

Ten or more counts support this clonotype. The J gene is TRBJ2-7, the V gene TRBV6-1, with D possibly matching TRBD1 (6 bases). There are 16 residues in the CDR3. V gave up 5 bases and J gave up 0 bases, with 17 bases separating them. Germline V lookup: CDR1 MNHNS, CDR2 SASEGT. The CDR3 DNA follows: TGTGCCAGCAGTAAAGACCGGGACACCAGCTCCTACGAGCAGTACTTC. It encodes CASSKDRDTSSYEQYF.

This clonotype was recorded at least ten times. This sequence joins TRBV3-1 and TRBJ1-5, with D hard to call. CDR1 is LGHDT, CDR2 YNNKEL, per germline (reference sequence). Trimming pared 6 bases from V and 1 base from J, leaving 7 bases between. The CDR3 sequence is 13 residues long. As DNA, the CDR3 is TGTGCCAGCAGTATGGTAAGCAATCAGCCCCAGCATTTT. Its protein is CASSMVSNQPQHF.

This rearrangement joins TRBV27 to TRBJ2-1, with 15 bases aligning to TRBD2. The trim removed 6 bases at V and 4 bases at J, leaving 10 bases unmatched. The CDR3 runs 18 residues. The germline gives CDR1 MNHEY, CDR2 SMNVEV (reference sequence). CDR3 protein: CASRPPPGLAGGYNEQFF. The CDR3 nucleotides are TGTGCCAGCAGACCACCACCGGGACTAGCGGGGGGATACAATGAGCAGTTCTTC.

A few counts support this clonotype. The V gene is TRBV27, the J gene TRBJ1-5; 7 nucleotides line up with TRBD1. CDR1 MNHEY and CDR2 SMNVEV come from the germline V gene (reference sequence). This CDR3 has 15 residues. The ends lost 3 bases at V and 3 bases at J; junction bases unmatched: 5. The CDR3 region has the DNA TGTGCCAGCAGTTTGGGAGACAGGGCCAATCAGCCCCAGCATTTT. As protein: CASSLGDRANQPQHF.

This clonotype was seen more than once but under ten times. At one of its ends the junction is not consistent with the germline gene, which may arise from a read error. The rearrangement links TRBV5-1 to TRBJ2-7; D not certain. Germline CDR1 SGHRS, CDR2 YFSETQ. The CDR3 has 15 residues. The CDR3 sequence is CVSSYDDGPPTKQYF. CDR3 nucleotides: TGCGTCAGCAGCTACGACGACGGACCTCCTACGAAGCAGTACTTC.